A selection of T cell receptor beta chains follows, all from one sample in a study of beta chain features in type 1 diabetes. Method: immunoSEQ multiplex PCR; TCRdb's copy keeps in-frame clones and lacks some. This table has hundreds of thousands of clones, over 25% appearing once. Sequenced sample: naive CD4+ T cells from blood. These receptors came from a man younger than 30 in good health. Each CDR3 is given with its conserved first and last residue. A D gene is named only where the DNA matches it firmly. A clone size is listed for some rows: how often the clone was seen (once, few, many), or a class if it is expanded.

-	TRBJ2-1	TRBV11-2	TRBD2	CASSLEVRTSGRREQFF	TGTGCCAGCAGCTTAGAAGTCCGGACTAGCGGGAGGAGGGAGCAGTTCTTC
few	TRBJ2-5	TRBV30	-	CACLDPALGGQETQYF	TGTGCCTGCCTGGACCCGGCCTTAGGAGGGCAAGAGACCCAGTACTTC
few	TRBJ2-7	TRBV30	-	CAWSRQEDEQYF	TGTGCCTGGAGCCGACAGGAGGACGAGCAGTACTTC
few	TRBJ2-6	TRBV6-5	-	CASSYTAGTGANVLTF	TGTGCCAGCAGTTACACTGCGGGTACCGGGGCCAACGTCCTGACTTTC
-	TRBJ2-1	TRBV4-2	-	CASSQIHSDNEQFF	TGTGCCAGCAGCCAAATCCACTCGGACAATGAGCAGTTCTTC
-	TRBJ2-3	TRBV2	-	CASTLAEHGTQYF	TGTGCCAGCACGCTAGCTGAACATGGTACGCAGTATTTT
few	TRBJ2-1	TRBV30	-	CAWDSGIRHFLFF	TGTGCCTGGGACTCCGGGATCAGGCATTTTTTGTTCTTC
-	TRBJ2-1	TRBV7-7	TRBD2	CASSLLAGGYNEQFF	TGTGCTAGCAGTTTACTAGCGGGAGGTTACAATGAGCAGTTCTTC
-	TRBJ2-3	TRBV5-4	TRBD1	CASSWDSGTDTQYF	TGTGCCAGCAGTTGGGACAGTGGCACAGATACGCAGTATTTT
-	TRBJ2-7	TRBV30	-	CAWSVRYEQYF	TGTGCCTGGAGTGTAAGGTACGAGCAGTACTTC
few	TRBJ2-5	TRBV14	-	CASSRLIQETQYF	TGTGCCAGCAGCCGACTGATCCAAGAGACCCAGTACTTC
-	TRBJ2-3	TRBV18	-	CASSPALIRTDTQYF	TGTGCCAGCTCACCGGCCCTAATCCGTACAGATACGCAGTATTTT
few	TRBJ2-5	TRBV7-9	-	CASSPATRGAETQYF	TGTGCCAGCAGCCCTGCGACACGAGGGGCTGAGACCCAGTACTTC
few	TRBJ2-1	TRBV7-9	TRBD2	CASSPKLAGGHGEQFF	TGTGCCAGCAGCCCCAAACTAGCGGGAGGCCACGGTGAGCAGTTCTTC
-	TRBJ1-2	TRBV9	-	CASSVPPSQGLRSYGYTF	TGTGCCAGCAGCGTTCCCCCTTCACAGGGTTTGAGGAGCTATGGCTACACCTTC
once	TRBJ1-4	TRBV29-1	-	CSVEGTFRYEKLFF	TGCAGCGTTGAAGGGACGTTTCGGTACGAAAAACTGTTTTTT
few	TRBJ1-2	TRBV7-9	-	CASSLGGGYTF	TGTGCCAGCAGCTTAGGAGGTGGCTACACCTTC
few	TRBJ2-3	TRBV6-5	-	CASMKRSLRDTQYF	TGTGCCAGCATGAAGCGATCCCTAAGAGATACGCAGTATTTT
few	TRBJ2-5	TRBV2	-	CASSFEKRETQYF	TGTGCCAGCAGTTTCGAGAAAAGGGAGACCCAGTACTTC
few	TRBJ1-4	TRBV29-1	-	CSVEDRKANEKLFF	TGCAGCGTTGAAGACAGGAAGGCTAATGAAAAACTGTTTTTT
-	TRBJ2-1	TRBV29-1	TRBD2	CSVRGETSGNYNEQFF	TGCAGCGTGCGCGGGGAGACTAGCGGGAACTACAATGAGCAGTTCTTC
few	TRBJ2-7	TRBV29-1	TRBD1	CSVEAGQGLGEQYF	TGCAGCGTTGAGGCGGGACAGGGTTTAGGGGAGCAGTACTTC
few	TRBJ1-2	TRBV4-3	-	CASSQGVGNYGYTF	TGCGCCAGCAGCCAAGGGGTAGGGAACTATGGCTACACCTTC
-	TRBJ1-1	TRBV5-4	-	CASSLRRGEAFF	TGTGCCAGCAGCTTAAGAAGAGGAGAAGCTTTCTTT
-	TRBJ2-1	TRBV1	-	CTSSLRGMAYNEQFF	TGCACCAGCAGCCTCAGGGGGATGGCCTACAATGAGCAGTTCTTC
-	TRBJ2-7	TRBV13	TRBD1	CASSLAGTGGSYEQYF	TGTGCCAGCAGCTTAGCCGGGACAGGGGGTTCCTACGAGCAGTACTTC
few	TRBJ2-1	TRBV29-1	TRBD2	CSVAIGGGGNEQFF	TGCAGCGTTGCAATTGGCGGGGGTGGTAATGAGCAGTTCTTC
-	TRBJ1-1	TRBV5-6	-	CARSLVGEGAYTEAFF	TGTGCCAGGAGCTTGGTAGGGGAGGGTGCTTACACTGAAGCTTTCTTT
few	TRBJ2-3	TRBV25-1	-	CASGGSIGDTQYF	TGTGCCAGCGGGGGGTCTATAGGAGATACGCAGTATTTT
-	TRBJ1-2	TRBV30	-	CAGGKSGYTF	TGTGCCGGAGGAAAGAGTGGCTACACCTTC
few	TRBJ1-1	TRBV30	-	CAWRGNTEAFF	TGTGCCTGGAGAGGGAACACTGAAGCTTTCTTT
-	TRBJ2-3	TRBV27	TRBD2	CASSSGLAGPPYTQYF	TGTGCCAGCAGTTCGGGACTAGCGGGACCACCTTATACGCAGTATTTT
-	TRBJ2-2	TRBV4-3	-	CASSQVPQSGAGELFF	TGCGCCAGCAGCCAAGTCCCCCAATCGGGGGCCGGGGAGCTGTTTTTT
-	TRBJ1-2	TRBV30	-	CAWSVLSPGYGYTF	TGTGCCTGGAGTGTACTGAGTCCCGGCTATGGCTACACCTTC
-	TRBJ2-3	TRBV10-3	-	CAITPGGFTDTQYF	TGTGCCATCACCCCCGGCGGGTTCACAGATACGCAGTATTTT
-	TRBJ2-3	TRBV6-1	-	CASGAVGVNTDTQYF	TGTGCCAGCGGGGCGGTAGGGGTAAACACAGATACGCAGTATTTT
-	TRBJ2-3	TRBV6-5	TRBD2	CASRVSGNAADTQYF	TGTGCCAGCAGGGTTAGCGGGAACGCTGCAGATACGCAGTATTTT
few	TRBJ1-5	TRBV30	-	CAWEDSHSNQPQHF	TGTGCCTGGGAGGACAGCCATAGCAATCAGCCCCAGCATTTT
few	TRBJ2-1	TRBV9	TRBD2	CASSAGTSGSYNEQFF	TGTGCCAGCAGCGCAGGGACTAGCGGGAGTTACAATGAGCAGTTCTTC
-	TRBJ2-5	TRBV10-3	-	CAISRTDTETQYF	TGTGCCATCAGTAGGACGGATACTGAGACCCAGTACTTC
few	TRBJ1-4	TRBV6-1	-	CASSEASWAGRDEKLFF	TGTGCCAGCAGTGAAGCGAGCTGGGCAGGGAGGGATGAAAAACTGTTTTTT
few	TRBJ2-1	TRBV11-2	TRBD2	CASSPRTSAYNEQFF	TGTGCCAGCAGCCCGAGGACTAGCGCTTACAATGAGCAGTTCTTC
few	TRBJ2-3	TRBV7-8	TRBD2	CASSLAGSGADTQYF	TGTGCCAGCAGCTTAGCGGGCAGCGGGGCAGATACGCAGTATTTT
-	TRBJ2-5	TRBV27	-	CASRAGQRGIETQYF	TGTGCCAGCAGGGCGGGACAGCGGGGTATAGAGACCCAGTACTTC